This TCR beta chain was profiled in a study of T cells after yellow fever vaccination. Study-level points and caveats: At 96% for CD4 and approximately 89% for CD8, most primary-vaccination clones showed up again after the booster. Abundant clonotypes from the bulk population could get into FACS-sorted repertoires as contaminants.

The CDR3 contains 14 residues. Germline assignment: CDR1 LGHDT and CDR2 YNNKEL (reference sequence). V gave up 3 bases and J gave up 5 bases, with 13 bases separating them. This clonotype has more than one count but fewer than ten. Its antigen is still unknown. MiXCR, applied by TCRdb to the 5' RACE reads, yields one record per CDR3 protein. This table has 620,000 or so distinct CDR3 sequences, roughly an eighth appearing once. The TCR sequence derives from a man younger than 40 who received the YFV17D yellow fever vaccine. The starting material was PBMCs, obtained on the day of the yellow fever booster vaccination. The rearrangement uses TRBV3-1 and TRBJ1-1; tentative D call: TRBD1 (6 bases). Here the CDR3 DNA reads TGTGCCAGCAGCCAGGGGACCCAGGGGACTGAAGCTTTCTTT. Amino acids: CASSQGTQGTEAFF.